This T cell receptor beta chain appears in the sequencing data of a study of CD8 T cells in ankylosing spondylitis. Study conclusions and caveats: What seemed typical of ankylosing spondylitis blood was a TCR beta motif built from about 8 highly homologous variants.

Per germline, CDR1 SQVTM and CDR2 ANQGSEA. The V and J ends lost 1 base and 3 bases respectively, with 10 bases between them. CDR3 length: 13 amino acids. TCR beta libraries were made by quantitative 5'-RACE with molecular barcodes. TCRdb fed the 5' RACE reads into MiXCR, producing one record per CDR3 protein. The table has about 210,000 distinct CDR3 sequences, around 7.9% seen once. This clonotype was observed many times. Its specificity is unknown. Sequenced input: blood, either unsorted or a sorted T cell fraction (not recorded which). The TCR was taken from a male donor with ankylosing spondylitis. V gene TRBV29-1 combines with J gene TRBJ2-7, with unresolved D. The CDR3 DNA reads as TGCAGCGTTGAAGTGGGTCCGTACTACGAGCAGTACTTC. Amino acids: CSVEVGPYYEQYF.